Listed below are T cell receptor beta chains from one sample, sequenced in a study of shared clonotypes between healthy human individuals. Only in-frame clones appear in the TCRdb table, and some are missing; sequencing was by immunoSEQ multiplex PCR. Among 2,500,000 or so clones, roughly 93% were seen once, and the ten largest hold 0.36%. Sequencing was carried out using naive CD4+ T cells from PBMCs. These receptor sequences come from a man younger than 35 in good health. Some clones in this sample may be carry-over from other donors' samples. Each CDR3 is given with its conserved first and last residue. A D gene is named only where the DNA matches it firmly. Not every row has a clone size; where given, it reads once, few, many or a size class.

d_call: TRBD1
j_call: TRBJ2-6
v_call: TRBV5-5
clone_size: -
cdr3_aa: CASSQDRGTVANVLTF
cdr3_nt: TGTGCCAGCAGCCAGGACAGGGGAACGGTCGCCAACGTCCTGACTTTC

d_call: -
j_call: TRBJ2-3
v_call: TRBV5-1
clone_size: -
cdr3_aa: CASSFSRDTDTQYF
cdr3_nt: TGCGCCAGCAGCTTCTCCCGGGACACAGATACGCAGTATTTT

d_call: TRBD1
j_call: TRBJ2-7
v_call: TRBV7-9
clone_size: -
cdr3_aa: CASSSRQGESYEQYF
cdr3_nt: TGTGCCAGCAGCTCCCGACAGGGTGAGTCCTACGAGCAGTACTTC

d_call: -
j_call: TRBJ1-2
v_call: TRBV6-6
clone_size: -
cdr3_aa: CASTRGGDGYTF
cdr3_nt: TGTGCCAGCACGAGGGGAGGCGATGGCTACACCTTC

d_call: TRBD2
j_call: TRBJ2-7
v_call: TRBV19
clone_size: -
cdr3_aa: CASSTLASGGYEQYF
cdr3_nt: TGTGCCAGTAGTACTTTAGCTAGCGGGGGCTACGAGCAGTACTTC

d_call: -
j_call: TRBJ2-7
v_call: TRBV19
clone_size: -
cdr3_aa: CASSNADSYEQYF
cdr3_nt: TGTGCCAGTAGTAACGCGGATTCCTACGAGCAGTACTTC

d_call: TRBD1
j_call: TRBJ2-3
v_call: TRBV25-1
clone_size: -
cdr3_aa: CASSPAGTGRADTQYF
cdr3_nt: TGTGCCAGCAGCCCGGCGGGGACAGGGAGAGCAGATACGCAGTATTTT

d_call: TRBD2
j_call: TRBJ2-3
v_call: TRBV10-1
clone_size: -
cdr3_aa: CASSELGLAGGDTQYF
cdr3_nt: TGCGCCAGCAGTGAGTTAGGACTAGCGGGAGGGGATACGCAGTATTTT

d_call: -
j_call: TRBJ1-3
v_call: TRBV27
clone_size: -
cdr3_aa: CASSLSGNGNTIYF
cdr3_nt: TGTGCCAGCAGTTTATCCGGGAATGGAAACACCATATATTTT

d_call: -
j_call: TRBJ1-1
v_call: TRBV7-9
clone_size: -
cdr3_aa: CASSSRAQPTEAFF
cdr3_nt: TGTGCCAGCAGCTCTAGGGCCCAGCCCACTGAAGCTTTCTTT

d_call: -
j_call: TRBJ2-2
v_call: TRBV7-3
clone_size: -
cdr3_aa: CATSVGAWAGELFF
cdr3_nt: TGTGCCACCTCTGTGGGGGCCTGGGCCGGGGAGCTGTTTTTT

d_call: TRBD2
j_call: TRBJ2-1
v_call: TRBV29-1
clone_size: -
cdr3_aa: CSVEKTSGRGFEQFF
cdr3_nt: TGCAGCGTTGAAAAAACTAGCGGGAGAGGCTTTGAGCAGTTCTTC

d_call: TRBD2
j_call: TRBJ2-2
v_call: TRBV7-2
clone_size: -
cdr3_aa: CASSSRLAWTGELFF
cdr3_nt: TGTGCCAGCAGCTCCAGACTAGCGTGGACCGGGGAGCTGTTTTTT

d_call: TRBD1
j_call: TRBJ2-1
v_call: TRBV6-5
clone_size: -
cdr3_aa: CASGRDRVLSEQFF
cdr3_nt: TGTGCCAGCGGTCGGGACAGGGTATTGAGTGAGCAGTTCTTC

d_call: TRBD1
j_call: TRBJ2-1
v_call: TRBV18
clone_size: -
cdr3_aa: CASSPDRARTNEQFF
cdr3_nt: TGTGCCAGCTCACCAGACAGGGCCCGGACCAATGAGCAGTTCTTC

d_call: -
j_call: TRBJ1-5
v_call: TRBV10-3
clone_size: -
cdr3_aa: CAIWTSNQPQHF
cdr3_nt: TGTGCCATCTGGACCAGCAATCAGCCCCAGCATTTT

d_call: -
j_call: TRBJ2-3
v_call: TRBV10-1
clone_size: -
cdr3_aa: CASSESPPRYSGPDTQYF
cdr3_nt: TGCGCCAGCAGTGAGTCCCCTCCCCGTTACAGTGGCCCAGATACGCAGTATTTT

d_call: TRBD1
j_call: TRBJ2-2
v_call: TRBV6-6
clone_size: -
cdr3_aa: CASSSGGAGTGELFF
cdr3_nt: TGTGCCAGCAGTTCAGGGGGCGCAGGCACCGGGGAGCTGTTTTTT

d_call: -
j_call: TRBJ2-2
v_call: TRBV4-2
clone_size: -
cdr3_aa: CASSRITGVPTGELFF
cdr3_nt: TGTGCCAGCAGCCGAATCACAGGAGTCCCCACCGGGGAGCTGTTTTTT

d_call: TRBD2
j_call: TRBJ2-2
v_call: TRBV5-8
clone_size: -
cdr3_aa: CASSWRLAGNTGELFF
cdr3_nt: TGTGCCAGCAGCTGGCGACTAGCGGGAAACACCGGGGAGCTGTTTTTT

d_call: -
j_call: TRBJ1-2
v_call: TRBV27
clone_size: -
cdr3_aa: CASRSGGGNYGYTF
cdr3_nt: TGTGCCAGCAGGTCTGGGGGGGGGAACTATGGCTACACCTTC

d_call: -
j_call: TRBJ2-1
v_call: TRBV6-5
clone_size: -
cdr3_aa: CASSYGQTYNEQFF
cdr3_nt: TGTGCCAGCAGTTACGGGCAGACCTACAATGAGCAGTTCTTC

d_call: -
j_call: TRBJ2-7
v_call: TRBV7-2
clone_size: -
cdr3_aa: CASSFLSYEQYF
cdr3_nt: TGTGCCAGCAGCTTTCTCTCCTACGAGCAGTACTTC

d_call: -
j_call: TRBJ1-1
v_call: TRBV21-1
clone_size: -
cdr3_aa: CAARGRNQAFF
cdr3_nt: TGCGCTGCCCGGGGTAGGAACCAAGCTTTCTTT

d_call: TRBD1
j_call: TRBJ1-2
v_call: TRBV11-2
clone_size: -
cdr3_aa: CASSSPGTATFYGYTF
cdr3_nt: TGTGCCAGCAGCTCCCCCGGGACAGCCACCTTCTATGGCTACACCTTC

d_call: -
j_call: TRBJ1-5
v_call: TRBV2
clone_size: -
cdr3_aa: CASSWGEVRNQPQHF
cdr3_nt: TGTGCCAGCAGTTGGGGGGAGGTTCGCAATCAGCCCCAGCATTTT

d_call: TRBD2
j_call: TRBJ2-7
v_call: TRBV5-4
clone_size: few
cdr3_aa: CASSSLAGGLYEQYF
cdr3_nt: TGTGCCAGCAGCAGCCTAGCGGGAGGACTCTACGAGCAGTACTTC

d_call: TRBD2
j_call: TRBJ2-7
v_call: TRBV10-3
clone_size: -
cdr3_aa: CAIRPGLAAYEQYF
cdr3_nt: TGTGCCATCAGGCCGGGACTAGCGGCCTACGAGCAGTACTTC

d_call: TRBD1
j_call: TRBJ1-5
v_call: TRBV14
clone_size: -
cdr3_aa: CASSQGRTGAQHF
cdr3_nt: TGTGCCAGCAGCCAAGGCCGGACAGGGGCCCAGCATTTT

d_call: TRBD2
j_call: TRBJ2-2
v_call: TRBV5-4
clone_size: -
cdr3_aa: CASSLSLAGGPITGELFF
cdr3_nt: TGTGCCAGCAGCTTGTCACTAGCGGGAGGGCCGATCACCGGGGAGCTGTTTTTT

d_call: TRBD2
j_call: TRBJ2-7
v_call: TRBV7-3
clone_size: -
cdr3_aa: CASSSEPAGNYEQYF
cdr3_nt: TGTGCCAGCAGCTCGGAGCCAGCGGGAAACTACGAGCAGTACTTC

d_call: -
j_call: TRBJ2-2
v_call: TRBV30
clone_size: -
cdr3_aa: CAWSWGNTGELFF
cdr3_nt: TGTGCCTGGAGTTGGGGGAACACCGGGGAGCTGTTTTTT

d_call: TRBD2
j_call: TRBJ2-1
v_call: TRBV29-1
clone_size: -
cdr3_aa: CSAATSGEDNEQFF
cdr3_nt: TGCAGCGCCGCTACTAGCGGAGAGGACAATGAGCAGTTCTTC

d_call: -
j_call: TRBJ1-2
v_call: TRBV15
clone_size: -
cdr3_aa: CATSRDPQGGDGYTF
cdr3_nt: TGTGCCACCAGCAGAGATCCCCAGGGAGGGGATGGCTACACCTTC

d_call: -
j_call: TRBJ1-1
v_call: TRBV6-5
clone_size: once
cdr3_aa: CAISESGGSEAFF
cdr3_nt: TGTGCCATCAGTGAGAGCGGGGGCAGTGAAGCTTTCTTT

d_call: TRBD2
j_call: TRBJ2-7
v_call: TRBV18
clone_size: -
cdr3_aa: CASSPPPSGAYEQYF
cdr3_nt: TGTGCCAGCTCACCCCCACCTAGCGGGGCCTACGAGCAGTACTTC

d_call: TRBD2
j_call: TRBJ2-7
v_call: TRBV5-1
clone_size: -
cdr3_aa: CASSLMRTSGRVDEQYF
cdr3_nt: TGCGCCAGCAGCCTCATGAGGACTAGCGGGAGGGTGGACGAGCAGTACTTC

d_call: TRBD1
j_call: TRBJ2-5
v_call: TRBV25-1
clone_size: once
cdr3_aa: CASSEVGTGIKETQYF
cdr3_nt: TGTGCCAGCAGTGAAGTCGGGACAGGGATAAAAGAGACCCAGTACTTC

d_call: -
j_call: TRBJ2-7
v_call: TRBV23-1
clone_size: -
cdr3_aa: CASSRWGFNEQYF
cdr3_nt: TGCGCCAGCAGTCGATGGGGTTTCAACGAGCAGTACTTC

d_call: -
j_call: TRBJ2-1
v_call: TRBV9
clone_size: -
cdr3_aa: CASSVEDYNEQFF
cdr3_nt: TGTGCCAGCAGCGTAGAGGACTACAATGAGCAGTTCTTC

d_call: -
j_call: TRBJ1-2
v_call: TRBV6-1
clone_size: -
cdr3_aa: CASSDIGRGNYGYTF
cdr3_nt: TGTGCCAGCAGTGACATCGGCAGGGGTAACTATGGCTACACCTTC

d_call: -
j_call: TRBJ2-1
v_call: TRBV5-1
clone_size: -
cdr3_aa: CASSWIIGDYNEQFF
cdr3_nt: TGCGCCAGCAGCTGGATTATCGGGGACTACAATGAGCAGTTCTTC

d_call: TRBD1
j_call: TRBJ1-4
v_call: TRBV29-1
clone_size: -
cdr3_aa: CSAQTGGMEKLFF
cdr3_nt: TGCAGCGCGCAGACAGGGGGCATGGAAAAACTGTTTTTT